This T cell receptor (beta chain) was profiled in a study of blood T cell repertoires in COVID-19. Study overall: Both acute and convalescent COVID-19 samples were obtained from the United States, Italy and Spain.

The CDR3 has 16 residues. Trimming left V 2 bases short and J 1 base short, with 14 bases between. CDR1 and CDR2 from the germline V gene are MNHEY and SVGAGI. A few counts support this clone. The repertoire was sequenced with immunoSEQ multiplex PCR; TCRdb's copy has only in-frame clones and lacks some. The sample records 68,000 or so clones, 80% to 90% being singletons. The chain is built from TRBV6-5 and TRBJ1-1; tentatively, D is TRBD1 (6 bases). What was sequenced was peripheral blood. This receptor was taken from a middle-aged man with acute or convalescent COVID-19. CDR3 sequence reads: CASSYEVHRANTEAFF. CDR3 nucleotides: TGTGCCAGCAGTTACGAGGTTCACAGGGCGAACACTGAAGCTTTCTTT.